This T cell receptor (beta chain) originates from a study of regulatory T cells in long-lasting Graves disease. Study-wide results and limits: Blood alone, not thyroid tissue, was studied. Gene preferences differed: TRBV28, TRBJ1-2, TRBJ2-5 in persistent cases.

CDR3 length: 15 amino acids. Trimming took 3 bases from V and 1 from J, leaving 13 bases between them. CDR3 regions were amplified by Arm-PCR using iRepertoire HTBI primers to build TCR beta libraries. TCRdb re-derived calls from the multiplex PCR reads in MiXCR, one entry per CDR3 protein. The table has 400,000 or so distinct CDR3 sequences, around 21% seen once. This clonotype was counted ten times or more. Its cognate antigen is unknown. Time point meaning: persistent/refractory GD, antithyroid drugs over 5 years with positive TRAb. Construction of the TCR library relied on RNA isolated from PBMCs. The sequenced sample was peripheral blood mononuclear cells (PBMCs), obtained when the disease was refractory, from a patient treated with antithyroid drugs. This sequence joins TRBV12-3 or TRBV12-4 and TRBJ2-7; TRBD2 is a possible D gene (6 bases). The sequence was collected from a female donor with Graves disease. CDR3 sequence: CASSLGLGGSYEQYF. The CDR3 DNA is TGTGCCAGCAGTTTGGGACTGGGAGGATCCTACGAGCAGTACTTC.